This passage covers 32 T cell receptor beta chains from one sample sequenced in a study of T cell repertoires in cytomegalovirus infection. TCRdb analysed the reads with MiXCR anew, one entry per CDR3 protein. The sample yields approximately 30,000 distinct CDR3 sequences, under 20% seen once. Their antigens are not known. The sample here was CD8+ T cells from cultured PBMCs, taken from culture after CMV antigen stimulation. These receptor sequences come from a human donor in good health (CMV status not recorded). Some clones in this sample may be carry-over from other donors' samples.

This clonotype was detected a few times. The chain has TRBV6-1 and TRBJ2-7; 7 nucleotides match TRBD1. The CDR3 is 13 residues long. Trimming took 6 bases from V and 6 from J; bases not matched to a gene: 8. Germline-derived CDR1 and CDR2 are MNHNS and SASEGT. The DNA for the CDR3 is TGTGCCAGCAGCGGCGACAGGGCTGGCGAGCAGTACTTC. Translation: CASSGDRAGEQYF.

A few counts support this clonotype. The chain couples TRBV7-3 to TRBJ2-5, with D possibly being TRBD2 (5 bases). CDR1 and CDR2 (germline): SGHTA, FQGTGA. Deletions cut 1 base from V and 1 base from J, with 13 bases between. This CDR3 comprises 16 residues. The CDR3 DNA reads TGTGCCAGCAGCTTAAATGGTGGAGGAGGCCAAGAGACCCAGTACTTC. This codes for CASSLNGGGGQETQYF. The variable domain in full, completed from reference TRBV7-3 and TRBJ2-5, reads GAGVSQTPSNKVTEKGKYVELRCDPISGHTALYWYRQSLGQGPEFLIYFQGTGAADDSGLPNDRFFAVRPEGSVSTLKIQRTERGDSAVYLCASSLNGGGGQETQYFGPGTRLLVL.

The V gene is TRBV12-3 or TRBV12-4, the J gene TRBJ2-3, with D tentatively TRBD2 (5 bases). Trimming removed 6 bases at V and 1 base at J, with 8 bases between. CDR3 length: 13 amino acids. The CDR3 reads CASSSGRTDTQYF. CDR3 nucleotides: TGTGCCAGCAGCAGCGGACGCACAGATACGCAGTATTTT.

The chain joins TRBV16 to TRBJ1-1, with D hard to call. The length of the CDR3 is 12 residues. The V and J ends lost 6 bases and 5 bases respectively, with 10 bases between them. CDR1 and CDR2 (germline): KGHSY, FQNENV. CDR3 DNA: TGTGCCAGCAGTCTCAGGAGAACTGAAGCTTTCTTT. It encodes CASSLRRTEAFF.

This clonotype was detected only a few times. The genes are TRBV4-1 and TRBJ2-2; D tentatively fits TRBD1 or TRBD2 (5 bases each). Germline CDR1 reads MGHRA; CDR2 reads YSYEKL. The CDR3 length is 18 residues. Trimming took off 2 bases at V and 0 bases at J, with 16 bases between the two ends. For the CDR3, the DNA is TGCGCCAGCAGCCAACCGGAAGCCGGGACGGCGAACACCGGGGAGCTGTTTTTT. Its translation is CASSQPEAGTANTGELFF.

The V call is TRBV19, the J call TRBJ2-4; 15 bases agree with TRBD2. This CDR3 has 19 amino acids. The ends lost 9 bases at V and 0 bases at J; junction bases unmatched: 12. CDR1 and CDR2 (germline): LNHDA, SQIVND (reference sequence). The chain's CDR3 is CASDLGLAGGTLAKNIQYF. The CDR3 DNA is TGTGCCAGCGACCTGGGACTAGCGGGAGGAACTCTAGCCAAAAACATTCAGTACTTC.

V is TRBV7-2 and J is TRBJ1-5; D may be TRBD1 (5 bases). This CDR3 contains 15 residues. The V end lost 5 bases, the J end lost 3 bases, and 14 bases lay between the germline ends. Germline V gene data show CDR1 as SGHTA and CDR2 as FQGNSA. CDR3 in DNA: TGTGCCAGCAGCCCGCTGGCAGGGCACAATCAGCCCCAGCATTTT. Protein sequence: CASSPLAGHNQPQHF. The full variable domain, with the rest looked up from reference TRBV7-2 and TRBJ1-5, is GAGVSQSPSNKVTEKGKDVELRCDPISGHTALYWYRQSLGQGLEFLIYFQGNSAPDKSGLPSDRFSAERTGGSVSTLTIQRTQQEDSAVYLCASSPLAGHNQPQHFGDGTRLSIL.

This chain connects TRBV7-6 to TRBJ2-2, with 11 positions matching TRBD2. Germline CDR1 reads SGHVS; CDR2 reads FNYEAQ. The ends lost 5 bases at V and 6 bases at J; junction bases unmatched: 14. The CDR3 length is 18 residues. CDR3 sequence (DNA): TGTGCCAGCAGCCAACGACTCGGCCTAGCGGGAGGACCCGGGGAGCTGTTTTTT. Amino acid sequence: CASSQRLGLAGGPGELFF.

The chain couples TRBV27 to TRBJ1-4; D possibly corresponds to TRBD1 (5 bases). CDR1 and CDR2 (germline): MNHEY, SMNVEV (reference sequence). V shed 0 bases and J shed 7 bases, with 12 bases lying between them. The length of the CDR3 is 15 residues. The CDR3 DNA is TGTGCCAGCAGTTTATCGGGGTTGGGGACTGAAAAACTGTTTTTT. Its translation is CASSLSGLGTEKLFF.

The chain uses TRBV4-2 and TRBJ2-1; the D gene could be TRBD1 or TRBD2 (5 bases each). V lost 1 base to trimming and J lost 3 bases, with 16 bases between them. Germline V gives CDR1 LGHNA, CDR2 YNFKEQ. The CDR3 is 17 residues long. CDR3 nucleotides: TGTGCCAGCAGCCAAGCAGTGGTCGGGACGGACTACAATGAGCAGTTCTTC. Translation gives CASSQAVVGTDYNEQFF.

This chain joins TRBV7-8 and TRBJ1-1; TRBD1 aligns across 7 bases. Germline loops: CDR1 SGHVS, CDR2 FQNEAQ. The V gene end was trimmed by 3 bases and the J gene end by 1 base; junction bases not matched to a gene: 5. This CDR3 has 15 amino acids. The CDR3 DNA sequence: TGTGCCAGCAGCTTGAGAGGACAGGCGAACACTGAAGCTTTCTTT. It yields the protein CASSLRGQANTEAFF.

This clonotype was found a few times. The chain links TRBV10-3 to TRBJ2-7; 9 bases are a match to TRBD2. The germline V gene has CDR1 ENHRY and CDR2 SYGVKD. Germline trimming cut 4 bases from V and 1 base from J; bases unmatched to any gene: 5. The CDR3 runs to 15 residues. This CDR3 reads CAISVSLAGSYEQYF. CDR3 nucleotide sequence: TGTGCCATCAGTGTCAGTCTAGCGGGGTCCTACGAGCAGTACTTC.

This chain links TRBV7-2 with TRBJ1-3, with 8 bases fitting TRBD1. The CDR3 covers 15 residues. V was pared by 5 bases and J by 4 bases, with 7 bases of the junction left unmatched. Germline CDR1 SGHTA, CDR2 FQGNSA. The CDR3 region has the DNA TGTGCCAGCAGCCCCGACAGGGGCATAGGAAACACCATATATTTT. Its protein product is CASSPDRGIGNTIYF.

The rearrangement links TRBV7-3 to TRBJ2-1; 8 nucleotides line up with TRBD2. The trim removed 1 base at V and 2 bases at J, leaving 10 bases unmatched. Germline V gives CDR1 SGHTA, CDR2 FQGTGA. The CDR3 consists of 18 residues. CDR3 region: CASSLMNPAGDTYNEQFF. Written as DNA, the CDR3 is TGTGCCAGCAGCTTAATGAACCCAGCGGGGGATACCTACAATGAGCAGTTCTTC. Using reference TRBV7-3 and TRBJ2-1 for the parts outside the CDR3, the full variable domain is GAGVSQTPSNKVTEKGKYVELRCDPISGHTALYWYRQSLGQGPEFLIYFQGTGAADDSGLPNDRFFAVRPEGSVSTLKIQRTERGDSAVYLCASSLMNPAGDTYNEQFFGPGTRLTVL.

The gene calls are TRBV6-2 or TRBV6-3 and TRBJ1-1; perhaps TRBD1 as D (6 bases). The V and J ends lost 0 bases and 7 bases respectively, with 12 bases between them. CDR3 length: 14 residues. In germline, CDR1 is MNHEY, CDR2 SVGEGT. The CDR3 loop is CASSYSPEGDEAFF. The CDR3 DNA reads TGTGCCAGCAGTTACTCCCCCGAGGGGGATGAAGCTTTCTTT.

This clonotype has a handful of counts. The V gene is TRBV4-1, the J gene TRBJ2-1, with D hard to call. V dropped 1 base and J dropped 7 bases, with 8 bases sitting between them. The length of the CDR3 is 13 residues. Per germline, CDR1 MGHRA and CDR2 YSYEKL. The CDR3 spells CASSQGGSNEQFF. Here the CDR3 DNA reads TGCGCCAGCAGCCAAGGGGGTTCAAATGAGCAGTTCTTC.

CDR3 nucleotides: TGTGCCAGCAGCTTAGTCCAGGCCCCTTACGAGCAGTACTTC. Translating it yields CASSLVQAPYEQYF. The rearrangement links TRBV7-2 to TRBJ2-7; D ambiguous. Trimming stripped 1 base from V and 4 bases from J, with 11 bases between. The CDR3 consists of 14 residues. Germline assignment: CDR1 SGHTA and CDR2 FQGNSA.

This rearrangement joins TRBV10-3 to TRBJ2-1; D call uncertain. The CDR3 sequence is 15 residues long. Germline V lookup: CDR1 ENHRY, CDR2 SYGVKD. The V end was cut by 0 bases, the J end by 7 bases, with 13 bases between. CDR3 sequence: CAISESGETENEQFF. In nucleotides, the CDR3 is TGTGCCATCAGTGAGTCGGGCGAAACCGAGAATGAGCAGTTCTTC.

This clonotype appeared many times. The chain carries TRBV7-8 and TRBJ1-1; TRBD1 agrees at 7 bases. The germline V gene encodes CDR1 SGHVS and CDR2 FQNEAQ. The CDR3 runs 13 residues. V gave up 1 base and J gave up 4 bases; unmatched junction bases: 0. This CDR3 reads CASSLDRGTEAFF. The CDR3, as DNA: TGTGCCAGCAGCTTAGACAGGGGCACTGAAGCTTTCTTT.

The chain employs TRBV6-6 and TRBJ1-1; D is unclear. In germline, CDR1 is MNHNY, CDR2 SVGAGI (reference sequence). This CDR3 spans 16 amino acids. With 0 bases removed from V and 5 bases from J, the gap between germline ends came to 16 bases. Here the CDR3 reads CASSYSREVKLTEAFF. The CDR3 DNA follows: TGTGCCAGCAGTTACTCGAGGGAGGTAAAGTTAACTGAAGCTTTCTTT.

Only a few counts were recorded for this clonotype. V usage is TRBV9 and J usage is TRBJ2-6; D uncertain. The germline V gene has CDR1 SGDLS and CDR2 YYNGEE. The CDR3 is 15 amino acids. The V and J ends lost 3 bases and 0 bases respectively, with 7 bases between them. In nucleotides, the CDR3 is TGTGCCAGCAGCGGTCCCACCTCTGGGGCCAACGTCCTGACTTTC. Translated: CASSGPTSGANVLTF. Based on the CDR3 plus reference TRBV9 and TRBJ2-6, the full variable domain is DSGVTQTPKHLITATGQRVTLRCSPRSGDLSVYWYQQSLDQGLQFLIQYYNGEERAKGNILERFSAQQFPDLHSELNLSSLELGDSALYFCASSGPTSGANVLTFGAGSRLTVL.

This clonotype came up a few times. This sequence joins TRBV6-5 and TRBJ2-2; D ambiguous. V shed 0 bases and J shed 0 bases, with 11 bases lying between them. This CDR3 region has 17 residues. Germline V lookup: CDR1 MNHEY, CDR2 SVGAGI. Written as DNA, the CDR3 is TGTGCCAGCAGTTACTCGAGAGCTGTACCGAACACCGGGGAGCTGTTTTTT. It yields the protein CASSYSRAVPNTGELFF.

A note on this clonotype: Relative to the germline gene, one junction end is altered; a read error may explain this. This chain joins TRBV12-3 or TRBV12-4 and TRBJ2-6; no reliable D call. The CDR3 has 16 residues. This CDR3 is CPSSAVADSGANVLTF. The CDR3 region has the DNA TGTCCCAGCTCGGCCGTTGCCGATTCTGGGGCCAACGTCCTGACTTTC.

Concerning this clonotype itself: Just one base apart from a much larger clone, this may be a read error. V usage is TRBV4-3 and J usage is TRBJ2-2; D is unresolved. The CDR3 has 13 amino acids. Germline V gene sequence: CDR1 LGHNA, CDR2 YSLEER. Trimming took 2 bases from V and 10 from J, leaving 11 bases between them. The CDR3 reads CASSQRSSEELFF. The DNA for the CDR3 is TGCGCCAGCAGCCAAAGATCCAGCGAGGAGCTGTTTTTT.

The genes are TRBV2 and TRBJ1-5; D might be TRBD1 (6 bases). The CDR3 sequence is 15 residues long. The V and J ends lost 1 base and 4 bases respectively, with 11 bases between them. Germline loops: CDR1 SNHLY, CDR2 FYNNEI. The CDR3, as DNA: TGTGCCAGCAGTGAAGTGGATACAGGGAATCAGCCCCAGCATTTT. Its translation is CASSEVDTGNQPQHF. Looking up the rest from reference TRBV2 and TRBJ1-5 gives the full variable domain: EPEVTQTPSHQVTQMGQEVILRCVPISNHLYFYWYRQILGQKVEFLVSFYNNEISEKSEIFDDQFSVERPDGSNFTLKIRSTKLEDSAMYFCASSEVDTGNQPQHFGDGTRLSIL.

The V call is TRBV6-2 or TRBV6-3, the J call TRBJ2-1, with 8 bases identical to TRBD1. J lost 2 bases, V lost 6 bases, and 3 bases had no gene match. The CDR3 totals 14 residues. Germline V gives CDR1 MNHEY, CDR2 SVGEGT. CDR3 DNA sequence: TGTGCCAGCAGCAGGGGGCTTACCTACAATGAGCAGTTCTTC. The encoded protein is CASSRGLTYNEQFF.

The rearrangement uses TRBV4-1 and TRBJ2-3, with D perhaps matching TRBD2 (6 bases). The CDR3 loop spans 16 amino acids. Trimming pared 4 bases from V and 1 base from J, leaving 15 bases between. CDR1 is MGHRA and CDR2 is YSYEKL in the germline V gene. In DNA, the CDR3 is TGCGCCAGCAGCCCAGTCCTCTCGGGGGGCACAGATACGCAGTATTTT. The encoded protein is CASSPVLSGGTDTQYF.

The V and J genes are TRBV7-2 and TRBJ2-2; D is possibly TRBD2 (5 bases). The CDR3 runs to 15 residues. Germline loops: CDR1 SGHTA, CDR2 FQGNSA. Trimming removed 4 bases at V and 6 bases at J, with 15 bases between. CDR3 bases: TGTGCCAGCAGCTCTTCGAGCGGACCGGCCGGGGAGCTGTTTTTT. Amino acid sequence: CASSSSSGPAGELFF.

This clonotype was counted only a few times. The chain has TRBV7-2 and TRBJ1-2, with 8 bases identical to TRBD1. Trimming removed 1 base from V and 4 bases from J; junction bases left unmatched: 8. Germline CDR1 reads SGHTA; CDR2 reads FQGNSA. The CDR3 is 16 amino acids. In nucleotides, the CDR3 is TGTGCCAGCAGCTTAGTTACAGGGGGGCTGCCCTATGGCTACACCTTC. Its translation: CASSLVTGGLPYGYTF.

The chain employs TRBV4-1 and TRBJ1-2; 7 bases are a match to TRBD1. The length of the CDR3 is 13 residues. J gave up 5 bases and V 3 bases, and 3 bases lay outside the gene matches. Germline CDR1 and CDR2: MGHRA and YSYEKL. CDR3 in DNA: TGCGCCAGCAGCCAGGACAGGAATTATGGCTACACCTTC. It codes for CASSQDRNYGYTF.

The chain combines TRBV6-8 with TRBJ1-1; 9 nucleotides agree with TRBD1. Germline values: CDR1 MNHGY, CDR2 SAAAGT. This CDR3 is built from 16 residues. Trimming at V came to 0 bases and at J to 10 bases, leaving 12 bases not matched to a gene. In DNA form, the CDR3 reads TGTGCCAGCAGTTACTCGAAGGGGACAGGGATCTCTAGAGCTTTCTTT. This translates into CASSYSKGTGISRAFF.

This clonotype was detected only a few times. V and J are TRBV7-2 and TRBJ1-6; unclear D gene. This CDR3 spans 15 amino acids. Trimming removed 3 bases at V and 4 bases at J, with 10 bases between. Germline V gives CDR1 SGHTA, CDR2 FQGNSA. CDR3 in DNA: TGTGCCAGCAGCTTCACGGACGAGTATAATTCACCCCTCCACTTT. This gives the protein CASSFTDEYNSPLHF.